Below, 14 T cell receptor beta chains from the same sample are listed, as sequenced in a study of PD-1 blockade in classical Hodgkin lymphoma. Assay: immunoSEQ multiplex PCR; the TCRdb copy retains only in-frame clones and omits some. The sample has about 94,000 clones, more than 85% seen once. Time point of the sample: cycle 4 day 1 (C4D1), after 5 to 7 weeks of nivolumab. With no exception, relapse followed autologous stem cell transplantation in all patients, and brentuximab vedotin exposure varied. The sample in question was peripheral blood mononuclear cells (PBMCs), obtained before the fourth cycle of nivolumab. The receptors stem from a human donor with classical Hodgkin lymphoma.

V is TRBV5-4 and J is TRBJ2-1; 12 nucleotides line up with TRBD2. V gave up 3 bases and J gave up 7 bases; unmatched junction bases: 8. The CDR3 is 16 residues long. Germline lookup yields CDR1 SGHNT and CDR2 YYREEE (reference sequence). CDR3: CASSSMLAGGVNEQFF. The CDR3 region has the DNA TGTGCCAGCAGCTCCATGCTAGCGGGAGGGGTGAATGAGCAGTTCTTC.

The chain uses TRBV11-2 and TRBJ2-1, with D unresolved. Germline V gene sequence: CDR1 SGHAT, CDR2 FQNNGV. This CDR3 spans 14 amino acids. Trimming shortened V by 2 bases and J by 3 bases, and 8 bases separated the two germline ends. The CDR3: CASSLIRDYNEQFF. The CDR3 bases are TGTGCCAGCAGCTTAATTAGGGACTACAATGAGCAGTTCTTC.

The chain recombines TRBV7-2 with TRBJ1-2; tentative D call: TRBD1 (6 bases). V shed 4 bases and J shed 0 bases, with 9 bases lying between them. The CDR3 has 14 amino acids. The germline CDR1 and CDR2 sequences are SGHTA and FQGNSA. The CDR3 nucleotides read TGTGCCAGCAGCTATGGACAGACTAACTATGGCTACACCTTC. Its translation: CASSYGQTNYGYTF.

In its sample, this clone was seen a few times. The rearrangement links TRBV10-1 to TRBJ1-2; no clear D gene. The germline CDR1 and CDR2 sequences are WNHNN and SYGVQD (reference sequence). Trimming removed 3 bases at V and 2 bases at J, with 7 bases between. The CDR3 sequence is 13 residues long. CDR3: CASSDNSNYGYTF. The CDR3 DNA sequence: TGCGCCAGCAGTGATAACAGCAACTATGGCTACACCTTC.

Worth noting for this clone: The same CDR3 can be traced to other DNA sequences in this sample. The chain recombines TRBV5-6 with TRBJ2-1; D may be TRBD2 (5 bases). The germline CDR1 and CDR2 sequences are SGHDT and YYEEEE. The CDR3 totals 15 residues. With 2 bases removed from V and 6 bases from J, the gap between germline ends came to 15 bases. The CDR3 DNA reads TGTGCCAGCAGCTTTCAGGCCGGGATGGGCAATGAGCAGTTCTTC. Translated: CASSFQAGMGNEQFF.

This clone was picked up a small number of times. The chain has TRBV28 and TRBJ1-2, with 9 bases fitting TRBD1. J was trimmed by 9 bases and V by 3 bases; bases with no gene match: 8. This CDR3 region has 14 residues. Germline V gene lookup returns CDR1 MDHEN and CDR2 SYDVKM. The CDR3 DNA sequence: TGTGCCAGCAGTTTCTTAGGGACAGGGTCCAGCTACACCTTC. Residues: CASSFLGTGSSYTF.

V usage is TRBV5-1 and J usage is TRBJ2-3; D is perhaps TRBD1 or TRBD2 (5 bases each). V was clipped by 3 bases and J by 0 bases, with 11 bases between them. Germline CDR1 SGHRS, CDR2 YFSETQ. The CDR3 extends over 15 amino acids. The CDR3 loop is CASSSGRPSTDTQYF. The CDR3 coding sequence is TGCGCCAGCAGCTCGGGACGGCCTAGCACAGATACGCAGTATTTT.

The rearrangement uses TRBV19 and TRBJ2-1; D may be TRBD2 (5 bases). There are 16 residues in the CDR3. V gave up 3 bases and J gave up 3 bases, with 15 bases separating them. Per germline, CDR1 LNHDA and CDR2 SQIVND (reference sequence). CDR3 loop: CASSIMGSRDYNEQFF. The CDR3 nucleotides are TGTGCCAGTAGTATCATGGGGAGCCGGGACTACAATGAGCAGTTCTTC.

The chain is built from TRBV4-2 and TRBJ1-1, with a possible D match to TRBD1 (6 bases). The CDR3 has 14 residues. Germline loops: CDR1 LGHNA, CDR2 YNFKEQ. With 1 base removed from V and 8 bases from J, the gap between germline ends came to 14 bases. This CDR3 reads CASSQVSSGAEAFF. Written as DNA, the CDR3 is TGTGCCAGCAGCCAAGTCAGTTCAGGGGCCGAAGCTTTCTTT.

V is TRBV6-1 and J is TRBJ2-5; 7 nucleotides match TRBD1. Unmatched junction bases numbered 11, after V lost 6 bases and J lost 4 bases. The CDR3 has 15 residues. Germline CDR1 is MNHNS and CDR2 is SASEGT. The CDR3 DNA sequence: TGTGCCAGCAGACCCAGACAGGGCGGAGGAGAGACCCAGTACTTC. Translation: CASRPRQGGGETQYF.

The chain has TRBV19 and TRBJ2-1; 8 bases match TRBD1. The CDR3 loop spans 13 amino acids. Trimming took 5 bases from V and 10 from J; bases not matched to a gene: 7. Germline V CDR1 and CDR2: LNHDA, SQIVND (reference sequence). The DNA of the CDR3 is TGTGCCAGTAGTCTCCAGGGGGCCGGGGAGCAGTTCTTC. This sequence encodes CASSLQGAGEQFF.

This chain connects TRBV18 to TRBJ2-7; 7 nucleotides align to TRBD1. The CDR3 spans 22 residues. V lost 6 bases, J lost 1 base, and 30 bases stayed unmatched. Germline V gene lookup returns CDR1 KGHSH and CDR2 LQKENI. The CDR3 sequence: CASSPDWRLTNRDSWGSYEQYF. The CDR3 bases are TGTGCCAGCTCCCCAGACTGGAGACTAACAAACAGGGACAGTTGGGGATCCTACGAGCAGTACTTC.

V and J are TRBV28 and TRBJ1-2; no clear D. In germline, CDR1 is MDHEN, CDR2 SYDVKM. CDR3 length: 13 amino acids. Trimming stripped 3 bases from V and 6 bases from J, with 11 bases between. The CDR3 loop is CASSFRVVDGYTF. The CDR3 nucleotides read TGTGCCAGCAGTTTTCGGGTAGTTGATGGCTACACCTTC.

This clone was recorded only once. The rearrangement links TRBV6-6 to TRBJ2-5; 8 nucleotides agree with TRBD2. CDR1 MNHNY and CDR2 SVGAGI come from the germline V gene (reference sequence). This CDR3 is built from 16 residues. The V gene end was trimmed by 5 bases and the J gene end by 1 base; junction bases not matched to a gene: 9. DNA of the CDR3: TGTGCCAGCAGTCTATTTGCGGGAGGACCCCAAGAGACCCAGTACTTC. Amino acids: CASSLFAGGPQETQYF.